This TCR beta chain was recovered during a study of cytomegalovirus exposure and HLA in healthy donors. V trimming: 1 base; J trimming: 5 bases; junction bases outside the gene matches: 11. Germline-derived CDR1 and CDR2 are LGHNA and YNFKEQ. The CDR3 totals 17 residues. PCR amplification relied on 60 Vbeta primers (plus 13 Jbeta primers). Some clones are missing from TCRdb's copy, which holds only in-frame ones; the method was immunoSEQ multiplex PCR. The sample includes approximately 100,000 clones. The sample comprised PBMCs. The J gene is TRBJ2-5, the V gene TRBV4-2; 9 bases align to TRBD2. This sequence originates from a man aged 45 to 65 in good health and CMV-seronegative. The DNA for the CDR3 is TGTGCCAGCAGCCAAGTCTGGCTAGCGGGACCCACGGAGACCCAGTACTTC. The encoded protein is CASSQVWLAGPTETQYF.